Below, one T cell receptor beta chain is given with its context. As yet, its antigen is unknown. This sample was taken from a study of monozygotic twins with inflammatory bowel disease. The CDR3 spans 16 residues. CDR1 SGHRS and CDR2 YFSETQ come from the germline V gene. The study, taken as a whole, reports: The inverse Simpson measure of TCRbeta diversity was lower in IBD patients than in healthy co-twins.

Each CDR3 protein gets one entry in TCRdb, which reprocessed the 5' RACE reads and gives no DNA. Recorded here are roughly 150,000 distinct CDR3 sequences; the top ten clones represent more than 1%. Isolation of total RNA was performed on whole blood, with no prior T cell sorting. The chain links TRBV5-1 to TRBJ1-1; the TRBD1 assignment by TCRdb is unverifiable without DNA. The sample comprised blood. The sequence was collected from a human donor with ulcerative colitis or Crohn's disease, or a healthy co-twin of an affected twin (not recorded which). The CDR3 sequence is CASSLGTGKMNTEAFF.